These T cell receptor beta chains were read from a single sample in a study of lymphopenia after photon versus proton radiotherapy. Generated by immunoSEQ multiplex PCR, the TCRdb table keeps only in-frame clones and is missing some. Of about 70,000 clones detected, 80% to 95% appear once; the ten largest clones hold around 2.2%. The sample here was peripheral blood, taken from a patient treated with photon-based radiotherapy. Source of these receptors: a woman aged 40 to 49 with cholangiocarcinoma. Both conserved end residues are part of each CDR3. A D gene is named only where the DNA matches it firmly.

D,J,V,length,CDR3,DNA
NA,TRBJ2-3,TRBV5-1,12,CASSLQGSTQYF,TGCGCCAGCAGCTTGCAGGGGAGCACGCAGTATTTT
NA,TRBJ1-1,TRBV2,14,CASSASTVNTEAFF,TGTGCCAGCAGTGCATCGACAGTGAACACTGAAGCTTTCTTT
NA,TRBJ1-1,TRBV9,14,CATSVGASVTEALF,TGTGCCACCTCGGTGGGGGCTTCGGTCACTGAAGCTCTCTTT
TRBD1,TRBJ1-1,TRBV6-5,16,CASSFRQGAPDTEAFF,TGTGCCAGCAGTTTCCGACAGGGGGCGCCGGACACTGAAGCTTTCTTT
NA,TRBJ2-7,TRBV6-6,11,CASSFTYEQYF,TGTGCCAGCAGTTTTACCTACGAGCAGTACTTC
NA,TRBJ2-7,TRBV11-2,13,CASSLGNPNEQYF,TGTGCCAGCTCCCTGGGAAACCCCAACGAGCAGTACTTC
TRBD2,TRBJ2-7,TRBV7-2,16,CASSLGRTSGRNEQYF,TGTGCCAGCAGCTTAGGGCGGACTAGCGGGAGGAACGAGCAGTACTTC
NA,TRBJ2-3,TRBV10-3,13,CAISEEAGDTQYF,TGTGCCATCAGTGAGGAGGCGGGAGATACGCAGTATTTT
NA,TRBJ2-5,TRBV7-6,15,CASSLGDYGSETQYF,TGTGCCAGCAGCTTAGGAGATTACGGGTCAGAGACCCAGTACTTC
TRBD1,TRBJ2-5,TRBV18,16,CASSREGAGELETQYF,TGTGCCAGCTCACGAGAGGGGGCCGGCGAATTGGAGACCCAGTACTTC
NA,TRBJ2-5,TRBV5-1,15,CASSLAGSPKETQYF,TGCGCCAGCAGCTTGGCCGGGTCACCGAAGGAGACCCAGTACTTC
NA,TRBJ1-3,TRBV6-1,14,CASSGTAIQNTIYF,TGTGCCAGCAGTGGGACAGCGATTCAAAACACCATATATTTT
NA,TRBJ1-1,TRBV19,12,CASSPDGARAFF,TGTGCCAGTAGTCCGGACGGGGCGCGCGCTTTCTTT
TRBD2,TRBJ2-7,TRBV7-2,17,CASSLPGLAGSRYEQYF,TGTGCCAGCAGCTTACCGGGACTAGCGGGATCTCGGTACGAGCAGTACTTC
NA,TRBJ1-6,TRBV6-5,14,CASSLDRNRSPLHF,TGTGCCAGCAGTCTCGACAGGAACCGGTCACCCCTCCACTTT
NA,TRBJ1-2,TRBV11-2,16,CASSLDPGTLNYGYTF,TGTGCCAGCAGCTTAGACCCAGGCACCCTTAACTATGGCTACACCTTC
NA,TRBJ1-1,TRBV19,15,CARCGTSRKFTEAFF,TGTGCCAGATGTGGGACTTCCCGGAAGTTCACTGAAGCTTTCTTT
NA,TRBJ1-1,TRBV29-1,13,CSVELSAGSEAFF,TGCAGCGTTGAACTGTCGGCGGGCTCTGAAGCTTTCTTT
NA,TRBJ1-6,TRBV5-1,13,CASSPQRDSPLHF,TGCGCCAGCAGCCCGCAACGGGATTCACCCCTCCACTTT
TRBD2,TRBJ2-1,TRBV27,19,CASSPGDRHPGLAGGTQFF,TGTGCCAGCAGTCCCGGGGACAGGCATCCGGGACTAGCGGGAGGGACCCAGTTCTTC
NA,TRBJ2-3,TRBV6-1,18,CASSEAYILRISTDTQYF,TGTGCCAGCAGCGAAGCCTATATCTTAAGAATCAGCACAGATACGCAGTATTTT
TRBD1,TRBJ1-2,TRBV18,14,CASRSGTDNYGYTF,TGTGCCAGCCGATCCGGGACAGATAACTATGGCTACACCTTC